The 23 T cell receptor beta chains listed next were all sequenced from one sample in a study of blood T cell repertoires in COVID-19. Assay: immunoSEQ multiplex PCR; the TCRdb copy retains only in-frame clones and omits some. The data show approximately 490,000 clones, about nine tenths seen once. Sequences were obtained from PBMCs or T cells enriched from blood (not recorded which). Receptors were obtained from a woman under 30 who had recovered from COVID-19.

The chain employs TRBV21-1 and TRBJ1-1; the DNA was not used to check the table's D call, TRBD1. TRBV21-1 is classified as a pseudogene. There are 15 residues in the CDR3. CDR3 sequence (DNA): TGTGCCAGCAGCAAACCCCCAGGGGGGTACACTGAAGCTTTCTTT. Amino acids: CASSKPPGGYTEAFF.

This clone was detected only a few times. The genes are TRBV12-5 and TRBJ1-5, with 9 bases that match TRBD1. Trimming at V came to 1 base and at J to 0 bases, leaving 7 bases not matched to a gene. In germline, CDR1 is LGHNT, CDR2 FRNRAP. The CDR3 is 18 residues long. The CDR3 loop is CASGLAPDRGHSNQPQHF. Here the CDR3 DNA reads TGTGCTAGTGGTTTGGCACCGGACAGGGGACATAGCAATCAGCCCCAGCATTTT. The variable domain in full, with the rest retrieved from reference TRBV12-5 and TRBJ1-5, is DARVTQTPRHKVTEMGQEVTMRCQPILGHNTVFWYRQTMMQGLELLAYFRNRAPLDDSGMPKDRFSAEMPDATLATLKIQPSEPRDSAVYFCASGLAPDRGHSNQPQHFGDGTRLSIL.

The V call is TRBV6-1, the J call TRBJ1-6; 7 positions match TRBD1. The CDR3 spans 14 residues. The germline V gene has CDR1 MNHNS and CDR2 SASEGT. V dropped 5 bases and J dropped 9; count of bases not matched to a gene: 7. In DNA form, the CDR3 reads TGTGCCAGCAGTCCAGTAGGGGGCGGTTCACCCCTCCACTTT. This codes for CASSPVGGGSPLHF.

This sequence joins TRBV6-6 and TRBJ2-6; D perhaps matches TRBD1 (6 bases). CDR1 and CDR2 from the germline V gene are MNHNY and SVGAGI (reference sequence). This CDR3 has 20 amino acids. Trimming cost V 6 bases and J 2 bases, with 26 bases left between them. This CDR3 is CASSQYADRNPRPGANVLTF. The CDR3 nucleotides read TGTGCCAGCAGCCAATACGCAGACAGGAACCCACGGCCTGGGGCCAACGTCCTGACTTTC.

The rearrangement uses TRBV7-9 and TRBJ2-7; 9 bases match TRBD1. V trimming: 4 bases; J trimming: 6 bases; junction bases outside the gene matches: 4. The CDR3 spans 13 residues. Germline V gives CDR1 SEHNR, CDR2 FQNEAQ (reference sequence). The CDR3 loop reads CASSSPTGGEQYF. The CDR3 DNA is TGTGCCAGCAGCTCCCCGACAGGGGGCGAGCAGTACTTC.

The chain uses TRBV4-2 and TRBJ1-2, with TRBD1 matching 7 bases. The germline V gene encodes CDR1 LGHNA and CDR2 YNFKEQ. V trimming: 0 bases; J trimming: 2 bases; junction bases outside the gene matches: 6. CDR3 length: 16 amino acids. Written as DNA, the CDR3 is TGTGCCAGCAGCCAAGATCGACAGGGCGGGAACTATGGCTACACCTTC. As protein: CASSQDRQGGNYGYTF.

This sequence joins TRBV2 and TRBJ2-7; 8 positions agree with TRBD1. CDR1 and CDR2 from the germline V gene are SNHLY and FYNNEI. The CDR3 spans 17 residues. The ends lost 6 bases at V and 6 bases at J; junction bases unmatched: 19. CDR3 amino acids: CASRTGVGALSSVEQYF. The CDR3 bases are TGTGCCAGCAGGACAGGGGTGGGTGCATTATCTTCGGTCGAGCAGTACTTC.

The chain combines TRBV6-5 with TRBJ1-6; D is uncertain. Germline CDR1 and CDR2: MNHEY and SVGAGI. V was shortened by 7 bases and J by 7 bases, with 14 bases between the two germline ends. This CDR3 is 14 amino acids long. The CDR3 bases are TGTGCCAGCACCTTAAGTAGTAAGAATTCACCCCTCCACTTT. The encoded protein is CASTLSSKNSPLHF.

This sequence joins TRBV18 and TRBJ2-6; 8 bases agree with TRBD1. This CDR3 spans 16 amino acids. Germline values: CDR1 KGHSH, CDR2 LQKENI. V lost 4 bases to trimming and J lost 2 bases; unmatched junction nucleotides: 4. The CDR3 nucleotides read TGTGCCAGCTCACTCGGACAGGGCCCTGGGGCCAACGTCCTGACTTTC. Encoded protein: CASSLGQGPGANVLTF.

The rearrangement joins TRBV29-1 to TRBJ1-1, with D unresolved. The length of the CDR3 is 12 residues. Trimming removed 6 bases at V and 3 bases at J, with 11 bases between. The V gene's germline CDR1 is SQVTM and CDR2 ANQGSEA. The CDR3 reads CSVRRGDTEAFF. The CDR3 coding sequence is TGCAGCGTCCGAAGAGGTGACACTGAAGCTTTCTTT.

V usage is TRBV23-1 and J usage is TRBJ2-3; 14 bases line up with TRBD2. TRBV23-1 is treated as an ORF (open reading frame) with a function not yet certain. The V and J ends lost 0 bases and 3 bases, in that order; junction bases with no gene match: 8. The CDR3 covers 19 residues. DNA for the CDR3: TGCGCCAGCAGTCAATCGACTAGCGGGGGGGCTGGGTCGACAGATACGCAGTATTTT. This codes for CASSQSTSGGAGSTDTQYF.

This chain uses TRBV5-1 with TRBJ2-1, with a weak D call TRBD1 (6 bases). CDR3 length: 14 residues. Germline loops: CDR1 SGHRS, CDR2 YFSETQ. Trimming took off 5 bases at V and 5 bases at J, with 14 bases between the two ends. The CDR3 is CASRVVDRDNEQFF. CDR3 nucleotide sequence: TGCGCCAGCAGGGTCGTGGACAGAGACAATGAGCAGTTCTTC.

The V and J genes are TRBV7-9 and TRBJ2-3, with 8 nucleotides matching TRBD1. The CDR3 contains 14 residues. J lost 6 bases, V lost 5 bases, and 7 bases had no gene match. The germline V gene has CDR1 SEHNR and CDR2 FQNEAQ (reference sequence). The CDR3: CASSRTGGGDTQYF. DNA for the CDR3: TGTGCCAGCAGCCGAACAGGGGGTGGGGATACGCAGTATTTT.

CDR3 bases: TGTGCCAGCAGTTACGTCGGGGGGCAGAGAGATACGCAGTATTTT. Amino acid sequence: CASSYVGGQRDTQYF. The chain couples TRBV6-2 or TRBV6-3 to TRBJ2-3, with a weak D call TRBD2 (7 bases). This CDR3 region has 15 residues. The V end lost 2 bases, the J end lost 5 bases, and 14 bases lay between the germline ends. CDR1 and CDR2 from the germline V gene are MNHEY and SVGEGT.

This clone was counted once. The gene calls are TRBV7-9 and TRBJ1-6; D is ambiguous. The CDR3 loop spans 12 amino acids. Looked up from germline, CDR1 is SEHNR and CDR2 is FQNEAQ (reference sequence). The V end lost 4 bases, the J end lost 15 bases, and 13 bases lay between the germline ends. CDR3 loop: CASSSVDSNLHF. The CDR3 DNA follows: TGTGCCAGCAGCTCAGTTGACTCAAACCTCCACTTT.

This CDR3 is CASSFYNEQFF. CDR3 DNA: TGTGCCAGCAGCTTTTACAATGAGCAGTTCTTC. The chain carries TRBV12-3 or TRBV12-4 and TRBJ2-1; D call uncertain. V lost 6 bases and J 4 bases, leaving 4 bases between the germline ends. This CDR3 is built from 11 residues.

This sequence joins TRBV4-2 and TRBJ1-2, with TRBD1 matching 7 bases. The junction had 12 bases not matched to a gene; V was cut back by 2 bases and J by 6 bases. The CDR3 runs 16 residues. Germline values: CDR1 LGHNA, CDR2 YNFKEQ. Written as DNA, the CDR3 is TGTGCCAGCAGCCAACCCCAGGGGGGCGCGACTGATGGCTACACCTTC. Translating gives CASSQPQGGATDGYTF.

This clone showed up just once. The J gene is TRBJ2-2, the V gene TRBV7-9; D gene ambiguous. Deletions cut 3 bases from V and 6 bases from J, with 11 bases between. Germline values: CDR1 SEHNR, CDR2 FQNEAQ (reference sequence). This CDR3 is 14 amino acids long. CDR3 residues: CASSFGVEPGELFF. The CDR3, as DNA: TGTGCCAGCAGCTTTGGAGTGGAACCCGGGGAGCTGTTTTTT.

J is TRBJ1-1 and V is TRBV5-1; 7 bases fit TRBD1. Germline V gene data show CDR1 as SGHRS and CDR2 as YFSETQ. The CDR3 covers 15 residues. The V gene end was trimmed by 0 bases and the J gene end by 0 bases; junction bases not matched to a gene: 2. DNA of the CDR3: TGCGCCAGCAGCTTGGAGACAGGGATGAACACTGAAGCTTTCTTT. It yields the protein CASSLETGMNTEAFF.

This sequence joins TRBV5-1 and TRBJ1-2, with TRBD1 as a possible D gene (5 bases). Deletions cut 0 bases from V and 1 base from J, with 16 bases between. The CDR3 consists of 17 residues. The germline CDR1 and CDR2 sequences are SGHRS and YFSETQ. DNA of the CDR3: TGCGCCAGCAGCTTGGACTCGGGGGAGGGGAGTAACTATGGCTACACCTTC. Translating gives CASSLDSGEGSNYGYTF.

The chain couples TRBV6-2 or TRBV6-3 to TRBJ2-1, with D unclear. The CDR3 covers 13 residues. Germline V gene data show CDR1 as MNHEY and CDR2 as SVGEGT. Deletions cut 0 bases from V and 7 bases from J, with 7 bases between. CDR3 sequence reads: CASSYSLQNEQFF. The CDR3 DNA is TGTGCCAGCAGTTACTCGCTGCAGAATGAGCAGTTCTTC.

This chain joins TRBV11-2 and TRBJ1-4; 8 bases line up with TRBD1. The CDR3 is 16 amino acids. J was trimmed by 7 bases and V by 3 bases; bases with no gene match: 10. Germline values: CDR1 SGHAT, CDR2 FQNNGV. Written as DNA, the CDR3 is TGTGCCAGCAGCTTGGCAGGGGGCAATACTCGTGAAAAACTGTTTTTT. It encodes CASSLAGGNTREKLFF.

V is TRBV2 and J is TRBJ2-3; D gene uncertain. CDR3 size: 14 residues. V dropped 0 bases and J dropped 2 bases, with 6 bases sitting between them. Per the germline V gene, CDR1 is SNHLY and CDR2 is FYNNEI. CDR3 nucleotides: TGTGCCAGCAGTGAAGCTCTACTCACAGATACGCAGTATTTT. Protein product: CASSEALLTDTQYF.